These T cell receptor beta chains were read from a single sample in a study of patients and donors after allogeneic stem cell transplantation. Each CDR3 protein is one row after TCRdb ran MiXCR on the RT-PCR reads. Found here are 920,000 or so distinct CDR3 sequences, approximately 18% of them singletons; the top ten hold around 6%. Input material: blood, either unsorted or a sorted T cell fraction (not recorded which). All receptors come from a human donor who was either an allogeneic HSCT recipient or a stem cell or donor lymphocyte infusion donor (not recorded which). It is not recorded whose cells these are; they may come from a transplant donor. Each CDR3 is given with its conserved first and last residue. A D gene is named only where the DNA matches it firmly. Only some rows state a clone size, as once, few, many or a class for expanded clones.

j_gene	abundance	v_gene	d_gene	CDR3aa	CDR3nt
TRBJ2-7	few	TRBV24-1	TRBD2	CATSDPQGGGIAQYF	TGTGCCACCAGTGACCCACAGGGCGGGGGGATTGCGCAGTACTTC
TRBJ2-7	few	TRBV27	-	CASSSSIQTYEQYF	TGTGCCAGCAGTTCGAGTATTCAAACCTACGAGCAGTACTTC
TRBJ1-2	-	TRBV9	TRBD1	CASSVVGTGGGYTF	TGTGCCAGCAGCGTAGTAGGAACAGGGGGTGGCTACACCTTC
TRBJ2-7	-	TRBV6-2/TRBV6-3	-	CASRPISGGPSSYEQYF	TGTGCCAGCAGACCTATCTCTGGGGGACCTTCCTCCTACGAGCAGTACTTC
TRBJ1-6	few	TRBV15	-	CATSRADRLNSPLHF	TGTGCCACCAGCAGAGCGGACCGGCTTAATTCACCCCTCCACTTT
TRBJ1-1	many	TRBV12-3/TRBV12-4	-	CASSRDGMTLFF	TGTGCCAGCAGTCGGGACGGGATGACGCTCTTCTTT
TRBJ2-6	few	TRBV27	TRBD2	CASSRTDGGGYGANVLTF	TGTGCCAGCAGTCGAACCGATGGCGGGGGTTATGGGGCCAACGTCCTGACTTTC
TRBJ2-5	few	TRBV20-1	TRBD1	CSATRDRGKETQYF	TGCAGTGCTACCCGGGACAGGGGGAAAGAGACCCAGTACTTC
TRBJ1-1	-	TRBV18	-	CASSPGPSATEAFF	TGTGCCAGCTCACCAGGGCCGTCGGCCACTGAAGCTTTCTTT
TRBJ1-5	-	TRBV6-1	TRBD1	CASRLTGAAPQHF	TGTGCCAGCAGGCTGACAGGGGCGGCGCCCCAGCATTTT
TRBJ2-7	many	TRBV7-9	-	CASSLTNYEQYF	TGTGCCAGCAGTTTGACTAACTACGAGCAGTACTTC
TRBJ2-1	few	TRBV11-3	TRBD2	CASSLAGTGGSNEQFF	TGTGCCAGCAGCTTAGCAGGGACCGGCGGGAGCAATGAGCAGTTCTTC
TRBJ2-7	-	TRBV5-4	-	CASSWGPTYEQYF	TGTGCCAGCAGCTGGGGACCGACTTACGAGCAGTACTTC
TRBJ2-1	-	TRBV9	-	CASSADPRGNNEQFF	TGTGCCAGCAGCGCGGACCCCCGCGGGAACAATGAGCAGTTCTTC
TRBJ2-3	-	TRBV5-1	TRBD2	CASSLPLAGGEKADTQYF	TGCGCCAGCAGCCTCCCCCTAGCGGGGGGAGAGAAAGCAGATACGCAGTATTTT
TRBJ1-1	few	TRBV20-1	-	CSARGVVGAVISEAFF	TGCAGTGCTAGAGGGGTAGTGGGCGCCGTAATCTCTGAAGCTTTCTTT